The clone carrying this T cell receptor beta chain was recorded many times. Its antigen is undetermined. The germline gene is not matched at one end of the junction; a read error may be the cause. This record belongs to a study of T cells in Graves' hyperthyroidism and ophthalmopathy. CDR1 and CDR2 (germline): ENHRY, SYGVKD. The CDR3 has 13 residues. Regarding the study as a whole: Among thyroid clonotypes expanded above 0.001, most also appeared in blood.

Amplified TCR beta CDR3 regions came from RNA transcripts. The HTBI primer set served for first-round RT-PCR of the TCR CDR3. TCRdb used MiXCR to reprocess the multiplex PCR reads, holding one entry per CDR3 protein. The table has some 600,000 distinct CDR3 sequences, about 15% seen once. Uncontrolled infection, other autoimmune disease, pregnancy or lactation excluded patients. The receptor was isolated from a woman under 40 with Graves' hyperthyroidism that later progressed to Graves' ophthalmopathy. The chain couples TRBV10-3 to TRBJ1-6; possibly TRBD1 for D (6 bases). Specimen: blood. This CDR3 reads CAISEQGTSALHF. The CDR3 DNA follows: TGTGCCATCAGTGAACAGGGCACTTCAGCCCTCCACTTT.